The rows below give T cell receptor beta chains drawn from one sample of a study of cytomegalovirus exposure and HLA in healthy donors. Libraries were prepared by immunoSEQ multiplex PCR; TCRdb keeps only in-frame clonotypes and omits some of them. Its listing shows about 120,000 clones. The sequencing sample was made of PBMCs. The source of these receptors is a man between 18 and 35 years old in good health and CMV-seronegative. CDR3s include the opening cysteine and the closing phenylalanine or tryptophan. A D gene is named only where the DNA matches it firmly.

TRBV18	TRBD1	TRBJ1-5	CASSPGGGGQGSNQPQHF	TGTGCCAGCTCACCAGGTGGCGGGGGACAGGGAAGCAATCAGCCCCAGCATTTT
TRBV15	TRBD1	TRBJ1-6	CATSTDRGGSPLHF	TGTGCCACCAGCACCGACAGGGGAGGTTCACCCCTCCACTTT
TRBV5-5	TRBD1	TRBJ2-2	CASSLAWQGVTGELFF	TGTGCCAGCAGCTTGGCTTGGCAGGGGGTGACCGGGGAGCTGTTTTTT
TRBV29-1	-	TRBJ1-2	CSVEDRGGSGYGYTF	TGCAGCGTTGAAGATCGGGGGGGCAGTGGCTATGGCTACACCTTC
TRBV11-3	-	TRBJ2-2	CASSFISGELFF	TGTGCCAGCAGCTTTATTAGCGGGGAGCTGTTTTTT
TRBV5-1	TRBD1	TRBJ1-2	CASSPLTGGAYGYTF	TGCGCCAGCAGCCCACTGACAGGGGGCGCCTATGGCTACACCTTC
TRBV4-1	TRBD1	TRBJ1-2	CASSHGDSLYGYTF	TGCGCCAGCAGCCACGGGGACAGCCTCTATGGCTACACCTTC
TRBV9	-	TRBJ1-5	CASSQGFWPQHF	TGTGCCAGCAGCCAGGGATTTTGGCCCCAGCATTTT
TRBV5-1	TRBD1	TRBJ2-7	CASRGTGGGYEQYF	TGCGCCAGCAGAGGGACAGGGGGCGGGTACGAGCAGTACTTC
TRBV2	TRBD1	TRBJ1-2	CASAWTGAGYTF	TGTGCCAGCGCTTGGACAGGGGCTGGCTACACCTTC
TRBV5-6	TRBD2	TRBJ2-3	CASSYSGRIQYF	TGTGCCAGCAGCTATAGCGGGAGGATACAGTATTTT
TRBV19	TRBD1	TRBJ2-7	CASSMGQGYEQYF	TGTGCCAGTAGTATGGGACAGGGTTACGAGCAGTACTTC
TRBV2	TRBD2	TRBJ2-5	CASSPSGRKETQYF	TGTGCCAGCAGTCCTAGCGGGAGAAAAGAGACCCAGTACTTC
TRBV7-9	-	TRBJ2-7	CASSRTSIREQYF	TGTGCCAGCAGCCGTACTAGCATCCGCGAGCAGTACTTC
TRBV15	-	TRBJ2-7	CATSKGRTVIYEQYF	TGTGCCACCAGCAAGGGGAGGACGGTTATTTACGAGCAGTACTTC
TRBV6-4	-	TRBJ1-2	CASSPAASRYGYTF	TGTGCCAGCAGCCCGGCGGCATCTAGGTATGGCTACACCTTC
TRBV4-1	-	TRBJ2-4	CASSPMMTDFFKNIQYF	TGCGCCAGCAGCCCTATGATGACAGACTTCTTCAAAAACATTCAGTACTTC
TRBV6-1	-	TRBJ2-5	CASSEWASIETQYF	TGTGCCAGCAGTGAATGGGCTTCGATCGAGACCCAGTACTTC
TRBV4-1	TRBD2	TRBJ2-1	CASSQEGTTRSYNEQFF	TGCGCCAGCAGCCAAGAAGGGACTACCCGCTCCTACAATGAGCAGTTCTTC
TRBV9	-	TRBJ1-3	CASSGFIPGLSLSGGNTIYF	TGTGCCAGCAGCGGTTTTATTCCGGGACTATCGTTAAGTGGTGGAAACACCATATATTTT
TRBV12-5	-	TRBJ1-2	CASGPGTSYGYTF	TGTGCTAGTGGCCCGGGGACTAGCTATGGCTACACCTTC
TRBV7-2	TRBD1	TRBJ1-3	CASSPTGTRNTIYF	TGTGCCAGCAGCCCGACAGGGACCCGAAACACCATATATTTT
TRBV6-1	-	TRBJ1-2	CASSPDFYGYTF	TGTGCCAGCAGTCCAGATTTCTATGGCTACACCTTC
TRBV12-5	TRBD1	TRBJ2-2	CASPIRDREVWDTGELFF	TGTGCTAGTCCAATCCGGGACAGGGAGGTGTGGGACACCGGGGAGCTGTTTTTT